This TCR beta chain comes out of a study of technical replicates of blood from a few donors. TCRdb keeps only in-frame clones here, not all; method: immunoSEQ multiplex PCR. The profile shows 8,500 to 10,000 clones, 91% of them singletons. V gave up 0 bases and J gave up 10 bases, with 5 bases separating them. Germline CDR1 and CDR2: SGHRS and YFSETQ. The CDR3 covers 11 residues. The sequence was collected from a human donor in good health. This rearrangement joins TRBV5-1 to TRBJ2-1; D is unresolved. Sequenced sample: PBMCs. The CDR3 here is CASSLGPEQFF. The CDR3 nucleotides read TGCGCCAGCAGCTTGGGGCCAGAGCAGTTCTTC.